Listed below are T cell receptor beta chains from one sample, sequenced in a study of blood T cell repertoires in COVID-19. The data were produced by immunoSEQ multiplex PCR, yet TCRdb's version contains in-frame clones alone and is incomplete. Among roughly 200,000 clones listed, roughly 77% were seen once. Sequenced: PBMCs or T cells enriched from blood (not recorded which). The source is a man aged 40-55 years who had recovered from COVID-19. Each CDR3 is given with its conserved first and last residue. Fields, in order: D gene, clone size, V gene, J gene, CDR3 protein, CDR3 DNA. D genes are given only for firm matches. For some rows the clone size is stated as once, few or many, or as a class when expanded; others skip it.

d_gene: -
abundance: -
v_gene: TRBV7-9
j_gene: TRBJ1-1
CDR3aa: CASTPWTAEAFF
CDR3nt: TGTGCCAGCACCCCTTGGACAGCTGAAGCTTTCTTT

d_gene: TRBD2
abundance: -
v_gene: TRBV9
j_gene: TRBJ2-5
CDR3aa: CASRAGLAGETQYF
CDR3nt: TGTGCCAGCAGGGCGGGACTAGCCGGCGAGACCCAGTACTTC

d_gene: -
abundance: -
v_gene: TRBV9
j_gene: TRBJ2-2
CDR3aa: CASSVAGERSGELFF
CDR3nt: TGTGCCAGCAGCGTAGCTGGGGAGAGGTCCGGGGAGCTGTTTTTT

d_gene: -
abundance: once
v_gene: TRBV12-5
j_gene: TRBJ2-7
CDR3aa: CASGSGTSLWQYF
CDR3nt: TGTGCTAGTGGTTCCGGGACATCGCTATGGCAGTACTTC

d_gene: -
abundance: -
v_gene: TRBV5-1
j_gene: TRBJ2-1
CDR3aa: CASSLGVGLSGEQFF
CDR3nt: TGCGCCAGCAGCTTGGGGGTGGGACTCTCAGGAGAGCAGTTCTTC

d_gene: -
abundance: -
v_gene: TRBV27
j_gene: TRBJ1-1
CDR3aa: CASSLGGGLNTEAFF
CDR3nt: TGTGCCAGCAGTTTAGGGGGGGGCTTGAACACTGAAGCTTTCTTT

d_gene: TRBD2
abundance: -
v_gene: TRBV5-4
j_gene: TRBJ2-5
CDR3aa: CASSSLAGVTQETQYF
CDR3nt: TGTGCCAGCAGCTCCTTAGCGGGAGTTACCCAAGAGACCCAGTACTTC

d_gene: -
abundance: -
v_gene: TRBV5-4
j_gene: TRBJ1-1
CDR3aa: CASSFSGGIIEAFF
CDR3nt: TGTGCCAGCAGCTTTTCTGGGGGCATTATTGAAGCTTTCTTT

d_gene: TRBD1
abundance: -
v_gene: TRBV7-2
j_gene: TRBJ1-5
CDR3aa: CASSLVGTGNQPQHF
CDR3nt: TGTGCCAGCAGCTTAGTCGGGACAGGGAATCAGCCCCAGCATTTT

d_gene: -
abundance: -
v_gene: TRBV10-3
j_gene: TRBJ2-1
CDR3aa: CAISVRTTTEQFF
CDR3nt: TGTGCCATCAGTGTTAGGACTACTACTGAGCAGTTCTTC

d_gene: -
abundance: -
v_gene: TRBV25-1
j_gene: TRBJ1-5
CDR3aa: CASSDFSSNQPQHF
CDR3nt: TGTGCCAGCAGTGACTTCTCCAGCAATCAGCCCCAGCATTTT

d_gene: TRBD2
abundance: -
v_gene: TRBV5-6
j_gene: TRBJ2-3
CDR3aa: CASSLGTRTGLSTQYF
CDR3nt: TGTGCCAGCAGCTTAGGGACTAGGACTGGGCTTAGTACGCAGTATTTT

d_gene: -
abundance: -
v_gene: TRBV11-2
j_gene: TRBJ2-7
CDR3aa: CASSLGRAYEQYF
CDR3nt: TGTGCCAGCAGCTTAGGCAGGGCCTACGAGCAGTACTTC

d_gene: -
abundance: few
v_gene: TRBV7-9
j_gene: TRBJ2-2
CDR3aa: CASTEGQNTGELFF
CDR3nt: TGTGCCAGCACCGAGGGACAGAACACCGGGGAGCTGTTTTTT

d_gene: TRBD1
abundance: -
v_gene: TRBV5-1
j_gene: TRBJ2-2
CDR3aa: CASSLVEGGPGELFF
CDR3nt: TGCGCCAGCAGCTTGGTTGAAGGGGGCCCCGGGGAGCTGTTTTTT

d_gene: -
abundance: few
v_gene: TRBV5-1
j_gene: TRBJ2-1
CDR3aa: CASSLGGARYNEQFF
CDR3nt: TGCGCCAGCAGCTTGGGCGGGGCCCGGTACAATGAGCAGTTCTTC

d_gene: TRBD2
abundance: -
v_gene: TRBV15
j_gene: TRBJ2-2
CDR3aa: CATSRGGLAGATTGELFF
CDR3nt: TGTGCCACCAGCAGAGGGGGGTTAGCGGGAGCGACTACCGGGGAGCTGTTTTTT

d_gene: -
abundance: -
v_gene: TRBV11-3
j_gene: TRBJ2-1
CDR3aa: CASSLEGDYNEQFF
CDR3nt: TGTGCCAGCAGCTTAGAAGGGGACTACAATGAGCAGTTCTTC

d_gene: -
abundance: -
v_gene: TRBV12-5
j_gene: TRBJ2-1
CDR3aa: CASGRRRGGYNEQFF
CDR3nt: TGTGCTAGTGGTCGCCGTCGTGGAGGGTACAATGAGCAGTTCTTC

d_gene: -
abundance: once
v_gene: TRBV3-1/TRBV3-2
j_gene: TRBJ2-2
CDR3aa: CASSLAVVRELFF
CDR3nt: TGTGCCAGCAGCCTCGCGGTTGTTCGGGAGCTGTTTTTT

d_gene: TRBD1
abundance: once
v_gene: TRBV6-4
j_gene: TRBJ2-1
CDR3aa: CASSDSSRGRVNEQFF
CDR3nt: TGTGCCAGCAGTGACTCAAGCAGGGGGAGAGTCAATGAGCAGTTCTTC

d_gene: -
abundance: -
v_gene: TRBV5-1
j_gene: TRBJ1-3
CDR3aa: CASSPNTGSNTIYF
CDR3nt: TGCGCCAGCAGCCCGAACACAGGGTCAAACACCATATATTTT

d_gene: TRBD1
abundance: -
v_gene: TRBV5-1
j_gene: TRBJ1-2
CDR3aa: CASSLAGQGNGYTF
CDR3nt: TGCGCCAGCAGCTTGGCGGGACAGGGAAATGGCTACACCTTC

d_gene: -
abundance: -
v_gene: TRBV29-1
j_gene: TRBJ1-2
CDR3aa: CSVPDRNYGYTF
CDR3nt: TGCAGCGTCCCTGACAGAAACTATGGCTACACCTTC

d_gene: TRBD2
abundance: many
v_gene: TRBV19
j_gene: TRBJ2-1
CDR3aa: CASSIGAGGGEQFF
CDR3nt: TGTGCCAGTAGTATAGGAGCGGGGGGAGGTGAGCAGTTCTTC

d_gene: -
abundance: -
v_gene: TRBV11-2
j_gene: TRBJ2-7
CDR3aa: CASSPGYPTYEQYF
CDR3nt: TGTGCCAGCAGCCCAGGTTATCCCACCTACGAGCAGTACTTC

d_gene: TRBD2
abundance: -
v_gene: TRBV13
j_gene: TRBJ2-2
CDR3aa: CASSLTPASGGVYGGELFF
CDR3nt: TGTGCCAGCAGCTTAACCCCGGCTAGCGGGGGGGTCTACGGCGGGGAGCTGTTTTTT

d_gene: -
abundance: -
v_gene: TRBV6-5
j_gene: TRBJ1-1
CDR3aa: CASSYLVSTEAFF
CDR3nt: TGTGCCAGCAGTTACTTAGTGAGCACTGAAGCTTTCTTT

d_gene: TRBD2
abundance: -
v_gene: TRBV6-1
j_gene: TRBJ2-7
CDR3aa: CASSGDLASGPLREQYF
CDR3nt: TGTGCCAGCAGTGGAGATCTCGCTAGCGGACCTCTCCGAGAGCAGTACTTC

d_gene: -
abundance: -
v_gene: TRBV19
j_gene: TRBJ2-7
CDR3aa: CASAWATGLYEQYF
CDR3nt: TGTGCCAGCGCTTGGGCGACCGGCCTCTACGAGCAGTACTTC

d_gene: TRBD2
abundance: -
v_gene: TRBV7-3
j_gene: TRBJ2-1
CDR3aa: CASSPRTSGRAGEWNEQFF
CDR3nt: TGTGCCAGCAGCCCCCGGACTAGCGGGAGGGCCGGGGAGTGGAATGAGCAGTTCTTC

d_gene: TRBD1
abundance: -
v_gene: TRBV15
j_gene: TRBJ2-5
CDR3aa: CATSRAGTGGTETQYF
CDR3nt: TGTGCCACCAGCAGAGCCGGGACAGGGGGCACGGAGACCCAGTACTTC

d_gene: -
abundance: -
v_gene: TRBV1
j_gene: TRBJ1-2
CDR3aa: CTSSRTIRTGGAYYGYTF
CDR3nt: TGCACCAGCAGCCGGACAATCCGGACAGGGGGCGCGTACTATGGCTACACCTTC

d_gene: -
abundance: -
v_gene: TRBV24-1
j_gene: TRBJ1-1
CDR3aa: CATSDPDRSRYTEAFF
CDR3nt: TGTGCCACCAGTGATCCCGACAGGTCCCGATACACTGAAGCTTTCTTT

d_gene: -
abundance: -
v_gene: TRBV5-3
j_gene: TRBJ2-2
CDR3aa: CARSLARVTLSLTGELFF
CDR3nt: TGTGCCAGAAGCTTGGCCAGGGTGACTTTAAGTCTCACCGGGGAGCTGTTTTTT

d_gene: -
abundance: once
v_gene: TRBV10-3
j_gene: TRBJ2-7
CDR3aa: CAISESSSTDEQYF
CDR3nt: TGTGCCATCAGTGAGTCGTCGTCTACAGACGAGCAGTACTTC

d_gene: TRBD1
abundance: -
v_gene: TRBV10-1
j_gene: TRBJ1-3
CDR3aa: CATSTGTGNTIYF
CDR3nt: TGCGCCACCTCGACAGGGACTGGAAACACCATATATTTT

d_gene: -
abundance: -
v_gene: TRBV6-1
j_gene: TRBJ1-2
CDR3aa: CASSEYRYGYTF
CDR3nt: TGTGCCAGCAGTGAATACAGATATGGCTACACCTTC

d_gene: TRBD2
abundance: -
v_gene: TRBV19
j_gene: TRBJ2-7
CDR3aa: CASSIGGGDSYEQYF
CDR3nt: TGTGCCAGTAGTATCGGTGGGGGGGACTCCTACGAGCAGTACTTC

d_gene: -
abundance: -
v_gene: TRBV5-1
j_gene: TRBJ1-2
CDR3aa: CASSHDSRAGYTF
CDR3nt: TGCGCCAGCAGCCACGACAGTAGGGCTGGCTACACCTTC

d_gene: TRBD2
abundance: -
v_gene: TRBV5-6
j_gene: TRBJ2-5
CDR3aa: CASSKGLAQETQYF
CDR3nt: TGTGCCAGCAGCAAGGGACTAGCCCAAGAGACCCAGTACTTC

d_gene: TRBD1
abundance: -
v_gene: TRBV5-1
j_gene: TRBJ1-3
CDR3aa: CASSQGQAAGTGNTIYF
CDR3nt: TGCGCCAGCAGCCAAGGACAGGCGGCGGGGACCGGAAACACCATATATTTT

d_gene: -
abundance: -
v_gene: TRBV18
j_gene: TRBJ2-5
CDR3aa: CASQWGLKETQYF
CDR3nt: TGTGCCAGCCAGTGGGGGCTCAAAGAGACCCAGTACTTC

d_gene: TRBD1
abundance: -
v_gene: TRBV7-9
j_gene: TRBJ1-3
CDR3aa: CASSRDRTGNTIYF
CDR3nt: TGTGCCAGCAGCCGGGACAGGACTGGAAACACCATATATTTT

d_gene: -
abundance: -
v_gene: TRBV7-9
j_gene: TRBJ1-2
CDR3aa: CASSFNQGGYTF
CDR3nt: TGTGCCAGCAGCTTTAACCAGGGTGGCTACACCTTC

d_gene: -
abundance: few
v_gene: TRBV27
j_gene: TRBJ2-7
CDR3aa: CASSFGVDRIHEQYF
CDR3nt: TGTGCCAGCAGTTTCGGAGTAGACAGGATCCACGAGCAGTACTTC

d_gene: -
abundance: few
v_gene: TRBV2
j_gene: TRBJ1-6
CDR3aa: CASSRRSYNSPLHF
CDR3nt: TGTGCCAGCAGTCGGAGGTCCTATAATTCACCCCTCCACTTT

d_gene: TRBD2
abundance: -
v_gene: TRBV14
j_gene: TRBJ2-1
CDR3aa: CASSLGAGWGNEQFF
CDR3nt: TGTGCCAGCAGCCTCGGAGCGGGATGGGGGAATGAGCAGTTCTTC

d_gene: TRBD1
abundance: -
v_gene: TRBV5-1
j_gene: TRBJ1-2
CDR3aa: CASSFIGQGEYGYTF
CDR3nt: TGCGCCAGCAGCTTTATCGGACAGGGTGAATATGGCTACACCTTC

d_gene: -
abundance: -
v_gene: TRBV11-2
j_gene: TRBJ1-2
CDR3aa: CASTLGGEGYTF
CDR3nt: TGTGCCAGCACCCTGGGGGGGGAAGGCTACACCTTC

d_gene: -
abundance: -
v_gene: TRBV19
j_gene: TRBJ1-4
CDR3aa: CASSTGDATDFNEKLFF
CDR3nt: TGTGCCAGTAGTACAGGCGATGCGACAGACTTTAATGAAAAACTGTTTTTT

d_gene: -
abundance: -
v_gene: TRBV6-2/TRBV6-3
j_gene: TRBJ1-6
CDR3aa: CASSYRRMDSPLHF
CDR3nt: TGTGCCAGCAGTTACCGCAGGATGGATTCACCCCTCCACTTT

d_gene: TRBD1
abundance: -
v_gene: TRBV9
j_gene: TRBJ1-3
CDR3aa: CASSADPTGSGNTIYF
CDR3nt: TGTGCCAGCAGCGCGGACCCGACAGGGAGTGGAAACACCATATATTTT

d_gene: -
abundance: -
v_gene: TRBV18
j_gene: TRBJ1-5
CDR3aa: CASSTGDSTPQHF
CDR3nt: TGTGCCAGCTCAACCGGCGACAGTACGCCCCAGCATTTT

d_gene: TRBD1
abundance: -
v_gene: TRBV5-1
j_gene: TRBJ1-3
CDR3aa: CASRGGQGSSSGNTIYF
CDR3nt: TGCGCCAGCAGAGGGGGACAGGGGTCAAGCTCTGGAAACACCATATATTTT